This TCR beta chain was captured in a study of PD-L1 blockade in urothelial cancer. Study-level findings and limits: Patients with below-median pretreatment blood clonality survived longer.

In the case of this clone: Its antigen is not known.

The CDR3 has 16 residues. Trimming shortened V by 3 bases and J by 0 bases, and 15 bases separated the two germline ends. Germline V gene lookup returns CDR1 MDHEN and CDR2 SYDVKM. The sample's time point: pretreatment peripheral blood. Profiling relied on immunoSEQ multiplex PCR, and the TCRdb table lists in-frame clones only, not all of them. The repertoire holds under 95,000 clones, with 84% as singletons. The chain links TRBV28 to TRBJ2-7; D perhaps matches TRBD1 (6 bases). The sequence was collected from a woman in her sixties or seventies with urothelial cancer. The material was PBMCs, obtained around atezolizumab (anti-PD-L1) treatment. The CDR3: CASSFSLGDTSYEQYF. DNA of the CDR3: TGTGCCAGCAGTTTCAGCCTGGGGGACACCTCCTACGAGCAGTACTTC.